The clone carrying this T cell receptor (beta chain) was seen only a few times. Its antigen remains unknown. The sample has other DNA sequences that encode this CDR3 too. This sample is drawn from a study of shared clonotypes between healthy human individuals. Study context: With ages of 18 to 49, the donors were a couple of women and a few men. Three CD4 naive, three CD4 memory, two CD8 naive and one CD8 memory plate were used per donor.

Study-wide points: Sharing across four donors was highest in naive CD4 (roughly 5%) and lowest in memory CD8 (roughly 0.4%). The represented genetic and exposure-history diversity was limited by the small number of donors.

V was cut by 0 bases and J by 3 bases, with 6 bases left in between. The CDR3 length is 13 residues. Per germline, CDR1 SGHTA and CDR2 FQGNSA. The assay was immunoSEQ multiplex PCR, and TCRdb's table has in-frame clones only and misses some. The table lists some 2,000,000 clones, 90% to 95% of them singletons. This rearrangement joins TRBV7-2 to TRBJ2-7, with D possibly TRBD1 on 6 matching bases. The TCR originated in a man younger than 30 in good health. Sequenced sample: naive CD4+ T cells sorted from blood. Subset in this sample: CD45RA+ positively selected. CDR3 region: CASSLAGGYEQYF. The DNA of the CDR3 is TGTGCCAGCAGCTTAGCAGGGGGCTACGAGCAGTACTTC.